Below, 10 T cell receptor beta chains from the same sample are listed, as sequenced in a study of vaccination and CD4 T cells after COVID-19. Treatment denoted: roughly 10-day PBMC culture with coronavirus spike peptide pools or control peptides (ViraFEST assay). Cultured CD4+ T cell DNA was sequenced using the Oncomine TCR Beta short-read assay. TCRdb recomputed calls from the PCR reads with MiXCR, one row per CDR3 protein. In the table there are fewer than 30,000 distinct CDR3 sequences, about 66% of which are singletons. The antigens for these receptors are not known. Sequencing was performed on CD4+ T cells from blood, cultured in vitro, taken after SARS-CoV-2 vaccination. The receptors here all came from a human donor who received a COVID-19 vaccine.

The chain recombines TRBV18 with TRBJ2-6, with D maybe TRBD2 (5 bases). Germline V gene data show CDR1 as KGHSH and CDR2 as LQKENI. The CDR3 length is 16 residues. V lost 0 bases, J lost 0 bases, and 6 bases lay in between. CDR3 bases: TGTGCCAGCTCACCACCCCGGGGCTCTGGGGCCAACGTCCTGACTTTC. As protein: CASSPPRGSGANVLTF.

This clonotype was detected only a few times. CDR3 region: CASGGPGHNEQFF. CDR3 DNA sequence: TGTGCCAGCGGGGGGCCAGGACACAATGAGCAGTTCTTC. The V gene is TRBV2, the J gene TRBJ2-1, with D possibly being TRBD1 or TRBD2 (6 bases each). V was shortened by 8 bases and J by 5 bases, with 13 bases between the two germline ends. From germline, CDR1 is SNHLY and CDR2 FYNNEI. This CDR3 comprises 13 residues.

The chain uses TRBV7-9 and TRBJ2-7; D tentatively reads TRBD1 or TRBD2 (6 bases each). In germline, CDR1 is SEHNR, CDR2 FQNEAQ (reference sequence). The CDR3 sequence is 16 residues long. With 5 bases removed from V and 1 base from J, the gap between germline ends came to 18 bases. In DNA form, the CDR3 reads TGTGCCAGCAGCCCGCCCCCCGGGGGCTTATCCTACGAGCAGTACTTC. It specifies CASSPPPGGLSYEQYF.

This clonotype was observed a few times. The CDR3 DNA follows: TGTGCCAGTCGGAAATCTAACAGGGGGGGGTTTCAAGCTTTCTTT. Translated, it gives CASRKSNRGGFQAFF. The chain recombines TRBV6-2 or TRBV6-3 with TRBJ1-1; 8 nucleotides line up with TRBD1. CDR3 length: 15 residues. From germline, CDR1 is MNHEY and CDR2 SVGEGT. V trimming: 9 bases; J trimming: 9 bases; junction bases outside the gene matches: 18.

The J gene is TRBJ2-7, the V gene TRBV5-1, with a weak D call TRBD1 (6 bases). The germline gives CDR1 SGHRS, CDR2 YFSETQ. This CDR3 spans 16 amino acids. Trimming pared 4 bases from V and 0 bases from J, leaving 17 bases between. The CDR3 bases are TGCGCCAGCAGCCCGGGGCAGGGGTCGGGCTCCTACGAGCAGTACTTC. It yields the protein CASSPGQGSGSYEQYF.

CDR3 nucleotides: TGTGCCAGCAGCAAAGATACTCCGGGACTGGGCACTGATAATTCACCCCTCCACTTT. Its translation: CASSKDTPGLGTDNSPLHF. V gene TRBV21-1 combines with J gene TRBJ1-6. TRBV21-1 is annotated as a pseudogene. This CDR3 is 19 amino acids long.

V gene TRBV6-1 combines with J gene TRBJ1-2, with D unclear. Deletions cut 4 bases from V and 1 base from J, with 16 bases between. Germline values: CDR1 MNHNS, CDR2 SASEGT. This CDR3 spans 16 amino acids. The CDR3 loop reads CASSGPFSSYNYGYTF. CDR3 nucleotides: TGTGCCAGCAGTGGGCCTTTTAGTAGTTATAACTATGGCTACACCTTC.

The chain uses TRBV5-4 and TRBJ2-5; 9 nucleotides align to TRBD2. CDR3 length: 17 amino acids. The trim removed 4 bases at V and 5 bases at J, leaving 15 bases unmatched. CDR1 is SGHNT, CDR2 YYREEE, per germline (reference sequence). The CDR3 coding sequence is TGTGCCAGCAGCCCCGGAAAGGGCGGGGGGGGGTTTGAGACCCAGTACTTC. It yields the protein CASSPGKGGGGFETQYF.

This clonotype occurred a few times. V and J are TRBV10-3 and TRBJ1-3, with D unclear. This CDR3 contains 13 residues. Germline V gives CDR1 ENHRY, CDR2 SYGVKD. The V and J ends lost 6 bases and 0 bases respectively, with 6 bases between them. CDR3 nucleotides: TGTGCCATCAGGGACTCCTCTGGAAACACCATATATTTT. This gives the protein CAIRDSSGNTIYF.

This chain uses TRBV20-1 with TRBJ1-1; D is perhaps TRBD1 (5 bases). The V gene's germline CDR1 is DFQATT and CDR2 SNEGSKA (reference sequence). This CDR3 spans 16 amino acids. V was pared by 4 bases and J by 1 base, with 19 bases between. DNA of the CDR3: TGCAGTGCTACGACGAGCGTTTCAGGGCCGAACACTGAAGCTTTCTTT. Amino acids: CSATTSVSGPNTEAFF.